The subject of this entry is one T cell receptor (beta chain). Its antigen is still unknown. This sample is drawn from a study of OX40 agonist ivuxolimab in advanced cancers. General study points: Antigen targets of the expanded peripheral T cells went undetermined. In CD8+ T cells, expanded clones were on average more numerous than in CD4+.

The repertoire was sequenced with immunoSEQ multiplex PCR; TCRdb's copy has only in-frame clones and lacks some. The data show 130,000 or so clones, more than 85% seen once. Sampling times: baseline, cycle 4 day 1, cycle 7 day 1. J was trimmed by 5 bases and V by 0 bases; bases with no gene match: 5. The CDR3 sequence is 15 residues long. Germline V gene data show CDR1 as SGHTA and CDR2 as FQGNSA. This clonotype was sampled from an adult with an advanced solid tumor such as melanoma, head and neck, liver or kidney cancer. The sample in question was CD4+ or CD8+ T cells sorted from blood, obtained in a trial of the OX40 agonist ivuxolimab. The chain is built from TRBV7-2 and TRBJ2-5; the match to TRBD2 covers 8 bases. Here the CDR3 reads CASSLARGGFETQYF. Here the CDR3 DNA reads TGTGCCAGCAGCTTAGCCCGGGGGGGCTTTGAGACCCAGTACTTC.